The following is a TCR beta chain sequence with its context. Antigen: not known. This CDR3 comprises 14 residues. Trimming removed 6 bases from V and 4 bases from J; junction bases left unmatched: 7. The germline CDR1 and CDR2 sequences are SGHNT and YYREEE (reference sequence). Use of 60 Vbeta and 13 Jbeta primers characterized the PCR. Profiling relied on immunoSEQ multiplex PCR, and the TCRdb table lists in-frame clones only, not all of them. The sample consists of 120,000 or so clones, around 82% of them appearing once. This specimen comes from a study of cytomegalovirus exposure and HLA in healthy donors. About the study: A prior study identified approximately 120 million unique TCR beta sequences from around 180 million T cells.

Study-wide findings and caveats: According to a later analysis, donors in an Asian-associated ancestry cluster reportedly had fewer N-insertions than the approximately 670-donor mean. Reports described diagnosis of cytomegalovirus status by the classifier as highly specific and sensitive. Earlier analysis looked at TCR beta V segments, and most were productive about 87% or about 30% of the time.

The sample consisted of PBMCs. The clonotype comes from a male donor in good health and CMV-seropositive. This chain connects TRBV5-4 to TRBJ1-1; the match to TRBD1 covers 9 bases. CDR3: CASNGQGFGTEAFF. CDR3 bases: TGTGCCAGCAACGGACAGGGGTTTGGCACTGAAGCTTTCTTT.